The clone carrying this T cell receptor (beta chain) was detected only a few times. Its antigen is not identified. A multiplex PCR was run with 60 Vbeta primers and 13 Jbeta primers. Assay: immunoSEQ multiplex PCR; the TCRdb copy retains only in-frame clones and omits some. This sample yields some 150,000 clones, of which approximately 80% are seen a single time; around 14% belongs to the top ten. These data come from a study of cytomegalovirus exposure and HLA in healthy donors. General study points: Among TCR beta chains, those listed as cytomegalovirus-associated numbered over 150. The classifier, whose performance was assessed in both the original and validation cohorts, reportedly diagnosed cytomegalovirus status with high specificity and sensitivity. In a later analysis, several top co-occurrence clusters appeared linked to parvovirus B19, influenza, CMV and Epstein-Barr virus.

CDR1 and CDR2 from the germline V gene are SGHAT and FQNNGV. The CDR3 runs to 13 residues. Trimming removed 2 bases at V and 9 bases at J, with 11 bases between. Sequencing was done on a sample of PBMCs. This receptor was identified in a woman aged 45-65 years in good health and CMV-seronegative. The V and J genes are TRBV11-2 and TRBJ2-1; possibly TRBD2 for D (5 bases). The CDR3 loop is CASSLLLEAEQFF. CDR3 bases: TGTGCCAGCAGCTTATTATTGGAGGCTGAGCAGTTCTTC.